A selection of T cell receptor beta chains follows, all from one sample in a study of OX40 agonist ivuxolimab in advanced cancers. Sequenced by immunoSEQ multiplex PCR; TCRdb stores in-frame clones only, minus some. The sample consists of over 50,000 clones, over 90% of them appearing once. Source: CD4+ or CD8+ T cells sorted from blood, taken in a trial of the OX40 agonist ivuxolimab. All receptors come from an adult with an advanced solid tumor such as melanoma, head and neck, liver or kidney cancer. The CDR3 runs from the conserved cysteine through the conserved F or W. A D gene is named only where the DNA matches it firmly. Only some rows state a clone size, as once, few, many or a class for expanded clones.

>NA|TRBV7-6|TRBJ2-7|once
CASSRTPGDEQYF
TGTGCCAGCAGCCGGACTCCGGGGGACGAGCAGTACTTC
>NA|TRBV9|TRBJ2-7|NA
CASGGEEYEQYF
TGTGCCAGCGGAGGGGAGGAGTACGAGCAGTACTTC
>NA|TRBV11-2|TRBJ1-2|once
CASSLTAQGGYTF
TGTGCCAGCAGCTTGACAGCCCAGGGGGGCTACACCTTC
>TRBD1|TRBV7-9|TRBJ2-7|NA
CASSLDRSYEQYF
TGTGCCAGCAGCCTGGACAGGAGCTACGAGCAGTACTTC
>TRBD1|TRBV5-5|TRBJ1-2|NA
CASSPDLGGCTF
TGTGCCAGCAGCCCTGATTTAGGGGGCTGCACCTTC
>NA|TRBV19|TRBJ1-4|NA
CASSRQSDEKLFF
TGTGCCAGTAGCCGGCAGTCGGATGAAAAACTGTTTTTT
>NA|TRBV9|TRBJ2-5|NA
CASSSGSQETQYF
TGTGCCAGCAGCTCTGGGTCCCAAGAGACCCAGTACTTC
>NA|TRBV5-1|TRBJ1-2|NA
CASSLWPGDYGYTF
TGCGCCAGCAGCTTGTGGCCAGGGGATTATGGCTACACCTTC
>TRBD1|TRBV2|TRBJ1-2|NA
CARRQGAQASPNYGYTF
TGTGCCCGACGACAGGGGGCGCAAGCCAGTCCTAACTATGGCTACACCTTC
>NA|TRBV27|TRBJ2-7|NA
CASSFRDDYEQYF
TGTGCCAGCAGTTTCCGGGATGACTACGAGCAGTACTTC
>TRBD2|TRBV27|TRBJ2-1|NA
CASSLGSGTVYNEQFF
TGTGCCAGCAGTTTGGGGAGCGGGACTGTCTACAATGAGCAGTTCTTC
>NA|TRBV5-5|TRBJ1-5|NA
CASSLAQLGNQPQHF
TGTGCCAGCAGCTTGGCTCAGTTGGGCAATCAGCCCCAGCATTTT
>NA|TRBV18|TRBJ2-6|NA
CASSPPGTGANVLTF
TGTGCCAGCTCACCACCGGGAACTGGGGCTAACGTCCTGACTTTC
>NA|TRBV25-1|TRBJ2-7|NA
CASSVSRAYEQYF
TGTGCCAGCAGTGTTAGCCGTGCCTACGAGCAGTACTTC
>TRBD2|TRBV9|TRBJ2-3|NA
CASSVEGSGVMGTDTQYF
TGTGCCAGCAGCGTAGAGGGTAGCGGGGTGATGGGGACAGATACGCAGTATTTT
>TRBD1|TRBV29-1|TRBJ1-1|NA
CSGGTANTEAFF
TGCAGCGGCGGGACAGCGAACACTGAAGCTTTCTTT
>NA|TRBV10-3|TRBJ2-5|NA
CAISESYGQETQYF
TGTGCCATCAGTGAGTCGTACGGCCAAGAGACCCAGTACTTC
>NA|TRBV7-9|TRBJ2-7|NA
CASSSLEGITYEQYF
TGTGCCAGCAGCTCTCTTGAGGGGATTACCTACGAGCAGTACTTC
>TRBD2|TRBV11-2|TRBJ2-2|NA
CASSLAGGYGELFF
TGTGCCAGCAGCTTGGCGGGGGGCTACGGGGAGCTGTTTTTT
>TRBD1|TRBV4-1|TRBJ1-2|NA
CASSQDLAGGYGYTF
TGCGCCAGCAGCCAAGATCTCGCAGGGGGCTATGGCTACACCTTC
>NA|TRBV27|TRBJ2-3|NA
CASSLLRATDTQYF
TGTGCCAGCAGTTTATTACGAGCGACAGATACGCAGTATTTT
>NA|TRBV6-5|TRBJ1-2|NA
CASRSSENYGYTF
TGTGCCAGCAGAAGTTCAGAAAACTATGGCTACACCTTC
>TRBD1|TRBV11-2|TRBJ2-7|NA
CASSLDPRQGHEQYF
TGTGCCAGCAGCTTAGATCCCCGACAGGGCCACGAGCAGTACTTC
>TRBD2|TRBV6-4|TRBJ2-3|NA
CASSKRGGTDTQYF
TGTGCCAGCAGTAAGCGGGGGGGCACAGATACGCAGTATTTT
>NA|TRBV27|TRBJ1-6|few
CASSFRAGPTLHF
TGTGCCAGCAGTTTCCGGGCAGGGCCAACCCTCCACTTT
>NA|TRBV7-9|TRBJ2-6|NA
CASSLEYLTSGANVLTF
TGTGCCAGCAGCTTAGAGTACTTAACCTCTGGGGCCAACGTCCTGACTTTC
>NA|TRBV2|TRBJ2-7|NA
CASSDYEQYF
TGTGCCAGCAGTGACTACGAGCAGTACTTC
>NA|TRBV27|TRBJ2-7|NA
CASVGGAGEQYF
TGTGCCAGCGTAGGGGGGGCAGGGGAGCAGTACTTC
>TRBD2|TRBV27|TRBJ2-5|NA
CASGVGTSGGPGYF
TGTGCCAGCGGCGTAGGAACTAGCGGGGGGCCGGGGTACTTC
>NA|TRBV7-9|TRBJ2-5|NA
CASSLAVGQETQYF
TGTGCCAGCAGCTTAGCGGTGGGACAAGAGACCCAGTACTTC
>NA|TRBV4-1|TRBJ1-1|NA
CASSPDLDGRDTEAFF
TGCGCCAGCAGCCCGGACTTGGACGGGCGGGACACTGAAGCTTTCTTT
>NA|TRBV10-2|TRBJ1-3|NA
CASSQGPGNTIYF
TGCGCCAGCAGCCAGGGCCCGGGAAACACCATATATTTT
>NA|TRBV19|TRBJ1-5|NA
CASSILRLDQPQHF
TGTGCCAGTAGTATACTGAGGTTAGATCAGCCCCAGCATTTT
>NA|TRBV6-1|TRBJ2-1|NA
CASSIAYLLNEQFF
TGTGCCAGCAGTATCGCCTACCTCCTCAATGAGCAGTTCTTC
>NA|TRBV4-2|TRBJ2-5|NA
CASSQEMRGETQYF
TGTGCCAGCAGCCAAGAGATGAGAGGGGAGACCCAGTACTTC
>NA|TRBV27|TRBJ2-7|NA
CASRGDFPYEQYF
TGTGCCAGCAGGGGGGACTTCCCCTACGAGCAGTACTTC
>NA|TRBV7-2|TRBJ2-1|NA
CASSLVGSSYNEQFF
TGTGCCAGCAGCTTAGTCGGATCCTCCTACAATGAGCAGTTCTTC
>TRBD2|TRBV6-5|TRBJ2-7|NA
CASSSLAGPEQYF
TGTGCCAGCAGCTCCCTAGCGGGCCCGGAGCAGTACTTC
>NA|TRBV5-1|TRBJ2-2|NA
CASTDLNTGELFF
TGCGCCAGCACGGATCTGAACACCGGGGAGCTGTTTTTT
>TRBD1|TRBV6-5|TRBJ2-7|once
CASNEGAYEQYF
TGTGCCAGCAACGAGGGGGCTTACGAGCAGTACTTC
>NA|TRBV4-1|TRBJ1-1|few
CASSQSGVGTEAFF
TGCGCCAGCAGCCAATCAGGGGTAGGGACTGAAGCTTTCTTT
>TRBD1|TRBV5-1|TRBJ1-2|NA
CASSLVPPGQNYGYTF
TGCGCCAGCAGCTTGGTGCCACCGGGACAGAACTATGGCTACACCTTC
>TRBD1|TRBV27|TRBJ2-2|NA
CASRRDRGFTGELFF
TGTGCCAGCAGGAGGGACAGGGGATTTACCGGGGAGCTGTTTTTT
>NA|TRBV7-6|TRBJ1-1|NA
CASSLEPGLNTEAFF
TGTGCCAGCAGCTTAGAACCGGGATTGAACACTGAAGCTTTCTTT